The following is a TCR beta chain sequence with its context. Its antigen is currently unknown. V lost 5 bases, J lost 5 bases, and 4 bases lay in between. CDR1 GTSNPN and CDR2 SVGIG come from the germline V gene (reference sequence). CDR3 length equals 10 residues. This specimen comes from a study of CD8+ T cells in alopecia areata. Study results and caveats: For lesional scalp, especially alopecia totalis/universalis, clonality was higher than in normal scalp. Normal-skin resident alphabeta T cells also appear among scalp sample sequences.

RNA, once extracted, was reverse transcribed into cDNA for use as the sequencing template. Produced via immunoSEQ multiplex PCR; TCRdb's table is partial and in-frame only. The sample lists about 98,000 clones, less than 50% occurring once. Source material: CD4+ T cells sorted from blood. The sequence was collected from a human donor with alopecia areata. The chain joins TRBV30 to TRBJ2-4; D gene uncertain. The CDR3 sequence: CAWGQNIQYF. CDR3 DNA: TGTGCCTGGGGACAAAACATTCAGTACTTC.